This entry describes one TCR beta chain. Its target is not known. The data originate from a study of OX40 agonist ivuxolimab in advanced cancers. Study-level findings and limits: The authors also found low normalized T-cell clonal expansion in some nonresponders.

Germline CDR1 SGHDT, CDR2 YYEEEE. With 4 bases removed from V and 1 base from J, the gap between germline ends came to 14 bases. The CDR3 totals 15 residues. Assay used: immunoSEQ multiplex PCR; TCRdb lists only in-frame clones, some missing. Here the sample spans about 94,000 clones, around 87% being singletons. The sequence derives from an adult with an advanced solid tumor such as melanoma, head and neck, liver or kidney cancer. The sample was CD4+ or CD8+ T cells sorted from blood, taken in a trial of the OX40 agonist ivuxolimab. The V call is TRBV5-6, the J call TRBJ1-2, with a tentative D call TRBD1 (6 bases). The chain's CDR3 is CASSPLGQFNYGYTF. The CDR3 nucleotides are TGTGCCAGCAGCCCACTAGGACAGTTTAACTATGGCTACACCTTC.